The 16 T cell receptor beta chains in this list originate from one sample, sequenced in a study of control samples from healthy donors and cancer patients. Generated by immunoSEQ multiplex PCR, the TCRdb table keeps only in-frame clones and is missing some. The sample gives some 130,000 clones, about 93% of which show up once; around 2.5% is in the top ten. The sample consisted of blood. These receptors all stem from a man aged 35 to 55 in good health.

This clone appeared once. The chain is built from TRBV29-1 and TRBJ2-5, with TRBD1 matching 7 bases. J gave up 5 bases and V 1 base, and 4 bases lay outside the gene matches. Germline CDR1 SQVTM, CDR2 ANQGSEA. CDR3 size: 13 residues. The CDR3 is CSVEVGRGETQYF. In nucleotides, the CDR3 is TGCAGCGTTGAAGTGGGCAGGGGGGAGACCCAGTACTTC.

The chain has TRBV7-8 and TRBJ1-2; D unclear. The V and J ends lost 2 bases and 11 bases respectively, with 12 bases between them. The germline gives CDR1 SGHVS, CDR2 FQNEAQ. CDR3 size: 12 residues. CDR3 DNA: TGTGCCAGCAGCTTAAGGGTGGGTGGGTACACCTTC. The encoded protein is CASSLRVGGYTF. Using reference TRBV7-8 and TRBJ1-2 for the parts outside the CDR3, the full variable domain is GAGVSQSPRYKVAKRGQDVALRCDPISGHVSLFWYQQALGQGPEFLTYFQNEAQLDKSGLPSDRFFAERPEGSVSTLKIQRTQQEDSAVYLCASSLRVGGYTFGSGTRLTVV.

The rearrangement joins TRBV6-5 to TRBJ1-2; maybe TRBD1 (5 bases). Germline values: CDR1 MNHEY, CDR2 SVGAGI. The CDR3 loop spans 14 amino acids. V lost 6 bases and J lost 4, with 15 bases in between. CDR3 nucleotide sequence: TGTGCCAGCAGGCTAAGGGGAGCCGGCTATGGCTACACCTTC. Translating gives CASRLRGAGYGYTF.

The chain employs TRBV7-2 and TRBJ2-1, with 8 nucleotides matching TRBD2. There are 15 residues in the CDR3. V shed 3 bases, J shed 5 bases, and the junction held 6 bases outside the gene matches. Germline assignment: CDR1 SGHTA and CDR2 FQGNSA. CDR3: CASSLAGGRHNEQFF. CDR3 nucleotides: TGTGCCAGCAGCTTGGCGGGGGGCCGCCACAATGAGCAGTTCTTC.

The chain recombines TRBV5-1 with TRBJ2-7; tentative D call: TRBD1 (5 bases). V shed 0 bases and J shed 2 bases, with 12 bases lying between them. CDR1 and CDR2 from the germline V gene are SGHRS and YFSETQ. The CDR3 covers 15 residues. CDR3 amino acids: CASSLGVAGTYEQYF. In nucleotides, the CDR3 is TGCGCCAGCAGCTTGGGTGTGGCAGGGACCTACGAGCAGTACTTC.

The chain uses TRBV18 and TRBJ2-1, with 8 bases fitting TRBD1. J was trimmed by 4 bases and V by 5 bases; bases with no gene match: 7. This CDR3 is built from 15 residues. Germline values: CDR1 KGHSH, CDR2 LQKENI. The CDR3, as DNA: TGTGCCAGCTCATTCCGGACAGGGATGTACAATGAGCAGTTCTTC. It specifies CASSFRTGMYNEQFF.

The chain couples TRBV10-3 to TRBJ1-5; D perhaps matches TRBD1 (6 bases). Germline CDR1 and CDR2: ENHRY and SYGVKD. Trimming took 10 bases from V and 4 from J, leaving 17 bases between them. This CDR3 comprises 14 residues. CDR3 nucleotides: TGTGCCACTGGAAGGACAGATCTGAATCAGCCCCAGCATTTT. It is translated as CATGRTDLNQPQHF.

The chain is built from TRBV28 and TRBJ1-4; the D is unclear. The V end was cut by 8 bases, the J end by 4 bases, with 23 bases between. Germline CDR1 MDHEN, CDR2 SYDVKM. This CDR3 comprises 17 residues. The CDR3 protein is CASRFTGFGGDNEKLFF. CDR3 nucleotide sequence: TGTGCCAGCCGCTTTACCGGATTCGGCGGCGATAATGAAAAACTGTTTTTT.

The V gene is TRBV18, the J gene TRBJ1-1; TRBD1 might be the D (6 bases). There are 15 residues in the CDR3. V lost 3 bases, J lost 0 bases, and 11 bases lay in between. Germline CDR1 reads KGHSH; CDR2 reads LQKENI. CDR3 DNA: TGTGCCAGCTCACCCTCAGGGGCCATGAACACTGAAGCTTTCTTT. Protein: CASSPSGAMNTEAFF.

The CDR3 coding sequence is TGTGCCAGCAGCAAACGGAACACCGGGGAGCTGTTTTTT. It is translated as CASSKRNTGELFF. The chain links TRBV21-1 to TRBJ2-2; the table's D gene call, TRBD2, was not cross checked with the DNA. TRBV21-1 constitutes a pseudogene. The CDR3 runs 13 residues.

The rearrangement links TRBV28 to TRBJ1-1; no firm D call. V dropped 2 bases and J dropped 5 bases, with 9 bases sitting between them. From germline, CDR1 is MDHEN and CDR2 SYDVKM. The CDR3 runs to 13 residues. For the CDR3, the DNA is TGTGCCAGCAGTTTAGAACAGCCGACTGAAGCTTTCTTT. Protein sequence: CASSLEQPTEAFF.

This rearrangement joins TRBV5-5 to TRBJ1-5; 12 nucleotides line up with TRBD1. In germline, CDR1 is SGHKS, CDR2 YYEKEE (reference sequence). The CDR3 extends over 18 amino acids. V shed 3 bases and J 3 bases; nucleotides not matched to a gene: 10. CDR3 nucleotides: TGTGCCAGCAGCTGGGCCCCCGGGACAGGGGGCCCCAATCAGCCCCAGCATTTT. Amino acid sequence: CASSWAPGTGGPNQPQHF.

J is TRBJ2-1 and V is TRBV28, with D unresolved. The CDR3 contains 12 residues. V lost 5 bases, J lost 14 bases, and 16 bases lay in between. CDR1 and CDR2 from the germline V gene are MDHEN and SYDVKM. CDR3 loop: CASSPRLSQEFF. In DNA form, the CDR3 reads TGTGCCAGCAGTCCACGACTTAGTCAAGAGTTCTTC.

In its sample, this clone was seen once. The V call is TRBV7-9, the J call TRBJ2-7, with D possibly matching TRBD2 (6 bases). V lost 5 bases and J 2 bases, leaving 13 bases between the germline ends. CDR1 and CDR2 (germline): SEHNR, FQNEAQ (reference sequence). The CDR3 totals 14 residues. DNA for the CDR3: TGTGCCAGCAGCCCCGGGACTGAACCCTACGAGCAGTACTTC. Its translation is CASSPGTEPYEQYF.

V usage is TRBV5-1 and J usage is TRBJ2-5; 12 bases match TRBD2. The length of the CDR3 is 16 residues. V dropped 3 bases and J dropped 5; count of bases not matched to a gene: 8. Germline V CDR1 and CDR2: SGHRS, YFSETQ. CDR3 DNA: TGCGCCAGCAGCTCCGGACTAGCGGGGCGTTTGGAGACCCAGTACTTC. Its translation: CASSSGLAGRLETQYF.

Here the CDR3 DNA reads TGTGCCAGCAGTCCGGGACCCGGGGAGCTGTTTTTT. This gives the protein CASSPGPGELFF. The rearrangement joins TRBV21-1 to TRBJ2-2. TRBV21-1 is a listed pseudogene. This CDR3 is 12 amino acids long.